This T cell receptor (beta chain) is drawn from a study of blood T cell repertoires in COVID-19 (dated by TCRdb to 2019 to 2021). Background on the whole study: Samples covering the acute and convalescent phases of COVID-19 were provided by collaborators in the United States, Italy and Spain. The repertoires were released in a freely available public database intended as a resource for research on the immune response to SARS-CoV-2. The sample metadata nearly always contained a de-identified subject ID, COVID-19 status, age in years and sex. The samples were drawn from two sources: the first 160 participants of the ongoing ImmuneRACE study, and 1,000 to 1,500 subjects contributed by 6 global collaborators. Where available, HLA class I and class II types were obtained from metadata supplied by the sample provider rather than from assay-based typing. Subjects who had been exposed to COVID-19, were actively infected with it, or had recovered from it provided the deeply sampled blood TCRbeta repertoires that made up the dataset. The material from the prospective study consisted of cDNA or gDNA derived from T cells, B-cell-depleted T cells, or PBMCs. The research as a whole found: The quantity of clinical and demographic metadata differed by source and by participant and was supplied without curation.

At the junction V is shortened by 8 bases and J by 5 bases, with 18 bases in between. According to the germline V gene (reference sequence), CDR1 reads SEHNR and CDR2 reads FQNEAQ. From the cysteine up to the phenylalanine, the CDR3 has a length of 14 residues. Here the CDR3 DNA is all that survives: 42 bases in frame from base 1. The collaborating institutions used their own protocols to collect whole blood in K2EDTA tubes. Collaborator samples were shipped for TCRbeta analysis as frozen whole blood, isolated PBMCs, or DNA extracted from either sample type. TCRbeta CDR3 regions were amplified from genomic DNA using the immunoSEQ Assay, a bias-controlled multiplex PCR. In the original analysis: Within the assay, amplification of reference gene primers was used to estimate how many nucleated cells each sample contained. To quantify the absolute abundance of each unique TCRbeta CDR3 rearrangement, sequence reads were collapsed and filtered. For each sample, productive Simpson clonality was calculated by taking the square root of Simpson's diversity index across productive rearrangements. TCRdb took over this immuneACCESS table, retaining in-frame rearrangements with V and J assigned. Such tables are incomplete; in checked studies, under half of the missing clones stem from an unresolved V gene, and the remainder is unexplained. The V and J calls and clone size are taken from that table; D and trimming were inferred from the DNA. Recorded for this sample are roughly 73,000 clones; roughly nine tenths of them occurred a single time. Of the sample, 3.9% falls within the top ten clones.

Concerning this clone itself: Its antigen specificity is not known. No base-level quality is on record; no much larger clone is a single base apart.

The sample comprised peripheral blood. Here the chain combines TRBV7-9 and TRBJ2-5; perhaps TRBD2 is the D gene, with 7 bases matching. The sequence derives from a man between 65 and 85 years old with active COVID-19. The DNA sequence is TGTGCCAGCCGGGGGGCGGGGACCAGGGAGACCCAGTACTTC. It translates to CASRGAGTRETQYF.